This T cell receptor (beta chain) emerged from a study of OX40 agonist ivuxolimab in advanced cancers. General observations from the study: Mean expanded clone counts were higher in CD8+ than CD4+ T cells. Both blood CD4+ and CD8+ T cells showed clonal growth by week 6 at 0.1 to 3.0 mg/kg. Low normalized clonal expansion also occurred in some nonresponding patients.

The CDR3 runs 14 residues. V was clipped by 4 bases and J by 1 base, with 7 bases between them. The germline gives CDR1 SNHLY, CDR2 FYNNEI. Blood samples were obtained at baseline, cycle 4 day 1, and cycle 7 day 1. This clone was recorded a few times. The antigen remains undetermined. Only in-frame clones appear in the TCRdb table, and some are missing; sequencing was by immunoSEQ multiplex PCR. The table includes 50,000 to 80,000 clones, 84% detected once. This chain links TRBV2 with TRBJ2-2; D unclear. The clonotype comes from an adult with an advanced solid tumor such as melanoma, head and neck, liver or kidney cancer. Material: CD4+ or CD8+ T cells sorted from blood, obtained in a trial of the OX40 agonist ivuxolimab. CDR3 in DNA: TGTGCCAGCAGTGGTTCTAGGAACACCGGGGAGCTGTTTTTT. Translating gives CASSGSRNTGELFF.